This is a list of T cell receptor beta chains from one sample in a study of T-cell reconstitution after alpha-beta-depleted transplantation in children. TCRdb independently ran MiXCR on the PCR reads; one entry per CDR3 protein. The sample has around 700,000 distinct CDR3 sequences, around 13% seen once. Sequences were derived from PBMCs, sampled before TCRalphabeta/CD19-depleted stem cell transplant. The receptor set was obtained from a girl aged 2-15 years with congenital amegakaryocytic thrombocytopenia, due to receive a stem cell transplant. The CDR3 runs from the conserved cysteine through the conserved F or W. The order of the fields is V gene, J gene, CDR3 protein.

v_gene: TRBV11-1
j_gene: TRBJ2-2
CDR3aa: CASSPITSAGTGELFF

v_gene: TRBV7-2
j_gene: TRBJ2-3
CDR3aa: CASSARTGGTDTQYF

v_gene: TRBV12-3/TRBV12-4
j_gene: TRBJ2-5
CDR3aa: CASSPDRVGVQETQYF

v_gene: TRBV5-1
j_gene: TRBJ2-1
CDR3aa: CASSQGLAGGNYNEQFF

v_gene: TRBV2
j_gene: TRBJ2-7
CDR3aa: CASRALGSSYEQYF

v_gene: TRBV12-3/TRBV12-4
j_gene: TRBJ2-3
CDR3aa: CASSLDRGQGTQYF

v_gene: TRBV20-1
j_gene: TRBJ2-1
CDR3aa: CSARFNEQFF

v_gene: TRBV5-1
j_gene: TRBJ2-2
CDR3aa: CASSLVPIGLSLEHGELFF

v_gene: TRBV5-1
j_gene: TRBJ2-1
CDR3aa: CASSSGTGGTYNEQFF

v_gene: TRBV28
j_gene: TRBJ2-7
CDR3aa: CASRATSGRVYEQYF

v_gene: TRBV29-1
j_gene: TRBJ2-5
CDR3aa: CSVEGRVRGRGETQYF

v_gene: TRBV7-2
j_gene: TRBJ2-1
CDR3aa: CASSTLLLAFNEQFF

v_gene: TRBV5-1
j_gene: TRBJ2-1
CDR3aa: CASSFGYSSGIGNEQFF

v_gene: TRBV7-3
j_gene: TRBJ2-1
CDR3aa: CASSFTRMGGEQFF

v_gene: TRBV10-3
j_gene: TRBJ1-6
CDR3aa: CAISDRGRYNSPLHF

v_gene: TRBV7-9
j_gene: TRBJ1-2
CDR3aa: CASSTTGQGANYGYTF

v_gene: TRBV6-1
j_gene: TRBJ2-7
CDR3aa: CASSRPGLGSYEQYF